This passage covers 18 T cell receptor beta chains from one sample sequenced in a study of T-cell reconstitution after alpha-beta-depleted transplantation in children (dated by TCRdb to 2016 to 2017). Libraries were prepared through PCR. Instrument used: Illumina HiSeq 2500. Molecular barcoding was employed in the preparation of TCR libraries, with unique molecular identifiers being used to normalize TCRbeta repertoire quantification. The raw public reads went through TCRdb reprocessing: fastp at Q25, MiXCR clone calling, in-frame beta chains kept. Identical CDR3 protein sequences are pooled into one entry, listed with their most common genes and DNA. Within this sample are approximately 210,000 distinct CDR3 sequences, with more than 12% of them counted one time only. About 13% of the sample is in the top ten clones. The sequenced sample was PBMCs from the stem cell graft donor, obtained from the stem cell graft. The receptor set was obtained from a human donor who donated a stem cell graft to a child with acute lymphoblastic leukemia.

This clonotype was counted at least ten times. The chain couples TRBV6-6 to TRBJ2-5, with 10 bases fitting TRBD1. The V and J ends lost 6 bases and 5 bases, in that order; junction bases with no gene match: 3. CDR3 length: 13 amino acids. Germline V gene data show CDR1 as MNHNY and CDR2 as SVGAGI (reference sequence). The CDR3 DNA sequence: TGTGCCAGCAGGAGGACAGGGGGGGAGACCCAGTACTTC. Amino acids: CASRRTGGETQYF.

This clonotype was found many times. The chain is built from TRBV7-9 and TRBJ2-7; the match to TRBD2 covers 8 bases. Per germline, CDR1 SEHNR and CDR2 FQNEAQ (reference sequence). The CDR3 totals 15 residues. V was clipped by 3 bases and J by 1 base; unmatched bases: 5. CDR3 loop: CASSLREALSYEQYF. The CDR3 DNA is TGTGCCAGCAGCTTGCGGGAGGCCCTGTCCTACGAGCAGTACTTC.

In its sample, this clonotype was seen many times. The gene calls are TRBV6-6 and TRBJ2-3, with no clear D. Between the trimmed V and J ends, which lost 6 bases and 2 bases, there was a span of 9 bases. The CDR3 runs to 13 residues. The germline V gene has CDR1 MNHNY and CDR2 SVGAGI (reference sequence). Here the CDR3 DNA reads TGTGCCAGCAGCCTATGGGACACAGATACGCAGTATTTT. This sequence encodes CASSLWDTDTQYF.

The chain employs TRBV6-1 and TRBJ2-1; 8 nucleotides align to TRBD2. V shed 6 bases and J 0 bases; nucleotides not matched to a gene: 4. CDR3 size: 15 residues. CDR1 is MNHNS, CDR2 SASEGT, per germline. The CDR3: CASSVSGDSYNEQFF. The CDR3 DNA is TGTGCCAGCAGCGTTAGCGGGGACTCCTACAATGAGCAGTTCTTC.

This clonotype has a count of ten or more. V and J are TRBV20-1 and TRBJ2-1, with 12 bases fitting TRBD2. Germline CDR1 and CDR2: DFQATT and SNEGSKA (reference sequence). This CDR3 is built from 15 residues. V dropped 5 bases and J dropped 5; count of bases not matched to a gene: 7. CDR3 sequence: CSAETGLAGDNEQFF. CDR3 DNA sequence: TGCAGTGCTGAAACGGGACTAGCGGGCGACAATGAGCAGTTCTTC.

CDR3: CASKEYNSPLHF. CDR3 sequence (DNA): TGTGCCAGCAAGGAGTATAATTCACCCCTCCACTTT. The genes are TRBV28 and TRBJ1-6, with D unresolved. The germline V gene encodes CDR1 MDHEN and CDR2 SYDVKM. This CDR3 spans 12 amino acids. V was trimmed by 7 bases and J by 4 bases, leaving 5 bases between them.

A word on this clonotype: Given a much more abundant clone one base away, this may be a read error. CDR3 in DNA: TGCGCCAGCAGTTTTCCAGGGTCATCCTCAGAAGCTTTCTTT. Its translation: CASSFPGSSSEAFF. The chain uses TRBV5-1 and TRBJ1-1, with D tentatively TRBD1 (5 bases). With 5 bases removed from V and 8 bases from J, the gap between germline ends came to 19 bases. Germline V gene data show CDR1 as SGHRS and CDR2 as YFSETQ. The CDR3 spans 14 residues.

This clonotype was recorded many times. The chain employs TRBV3-1 and TRBJ1-6; 7 bases map to TRBD1. V shed 1 base and J 7 bases; nucleotides not matched to a gene: 4. Germline V gives CDR1 LGHDT, CDR2 YNNKEL (reference sequence). The CDR3 is 15 amino acids. DNA for the CDR3: TGTGCCAGCAGCCAAGGGGCAGGGGGAAATTCACCCCTCCACTTT. Translating it yields CASSQGAGGNSPLHF.

The chain carries TRBV2 and TRBJ2-1; weak D call: TRBD2 (6 bases). Germline CDR1 and CDR2: SNHLY and FYNNEI. The CDR3 runs to 16 residues. The V and J ends lost 6 bases and 0 bases respectively, with 15 bases between them. The CDR3 DNA follows: TGTGCCAGCAGAGTAGCGGAGGCCAGCTCCTACAATGAGCAGTTCTTC. Translated, it gives CASRVAEASSYNEQFF.

This clonotype was counted at least ten times. The chain carries TRBV3-1 and TRBJ2-7; D is possibly TRBD2 (5 bases). V was trimmed by 3 bases and J by 6 bases, leaving 9 bases between them. Germline V CDR1 and CDR2: LGHDT, YNNKEL (reference sequence). CDR3 length: 12 residues. CDR3 coding DNA: TGTGCCAGCAGCCATCTAGCATCCGAGCAGTACTTC. It yields the protein CASSHLASEQYF.

This clonotype showed up many times. This chain connects TRBV29-1 to TRBJ2-2; D remains unclear. The CDR3 is 12 amino acids. V was clipped by 6 bases and J by 5 bases, with 10 bases between them. Germline CDR1 and CDR2: SQVTM and ANQGSEA. The CDR3 sequence: CSVIQATGELFF. The CDR3 region has the DNA TGCAGCGTGATTCAGGCAACCGGGGAGCTGTTTTTT.

This clonotype came up many times. The chain carries TRBV28 and TRBJ2-1; possibly TRBD1 for D (6 bases). From germline, CDR1 is MDHEN and CDR2 SYDVKM. Between the trimmed V and J ends, which lost 3 bases and 4 bases, there was a span of 13 bases. CDR3 size: 15 residues. CDR3 coding DNA: TGTGCCAGCAGTTTCGGCAGGGGCCTTTACAATGAGCAGTTCTTC. Its protein product is CASSFGRGLYNEQFF.

Comment on this clonotype: A much larger clone differs by one base, so this may be a read error. This chain uses TRBV9 with TRBJ1-1, with 10 bases lining up with TRBD1. Trimming removed 3 bases from V and 9 bases from J; junction bases left unmatched: 5. Germline lookup yields CDR1 SGDLS and CDR2 YYNGEE. This CDR3 has 13 residues. This CDR3 reads CASSAGQGVQAFF. CDR3 nucleotide sequence: TGTGCCAGCAGCGCCGGACAGGGGGTTCAAGCTTTCTTT.

This clonotype was found a few times. In DNA form, the CDR3 reads TGTGCCAGCAGTAGACGACAGGGGAGGCCCTACGAGCAGTACTTC. Amino acid sequence: CASSRRQGRPYEQYF. The V gene is TRBV6-1, the J gene TRBJ2-7; TRBD1 agrees at 8 bases. Per the germline V gene, CDR1 is MNHNS and CDR2 is SASEGT. The CDR3 sequence is 15 residues long. Trimming cost V 5 bases and J 2 bases; bases outside gene matches: 8.

This clonotype was picked up a small number of times. The rearrangement links TRBV12-3 or TRBV12-4 to TRBJ1-2; no clear D gene. This CDR3 has 14 residues. Trimming took 3 bases from V and 5 from J, leaving 13 bases between them. CDR3 DNA sequence: TGTGCCAGCAGTTTCGGACTGATAGGGTATGGCTACACCTTC. This sequence encodes CASSFGLIGYGYTF.

The chain carries TRBV29-1 and TRBJ2-7; 7 bases line up with TRBD1. The CDR3 loop spans 14 amino acids. V lost 4 bases, J lost 1 base, and 7 bases stayed unmatched. From germline, CDR1 is SQVTM and CDR2 ANQGSEA. For the CDR3, the DNA is TGCAGCGTTGCTTCGCGACAGGGATCCTACGAGCAGTACTTC. Its protein is CSVASRQGSYEQYF.

The gene calls are TRBV6-2 or TRBV6-3 and TRBJ2-7; a weak D match, TRBD1 (5 bases). Looked up from germline, CDR1 is MNHEY and CDR2 is SVGEGT. CDR3 length: 11 amino acids. V was cut by 7 bases and J by 3 bases, with 7 bases left in between. CDR3 protein: CASTGYYEQYF. Here the CDR3 DNA reads TGTGCCAGCACAGGGTACTACGAGCAGTACTTC.

This clonotype came up a few times. The CDR3 reads CSVRQGVTTNEQFF. The CDR3 nucleotides read TGCAGCGTGCGACAGGGTGTCACCACAAATGAGCAGTTCTTC. The chain carries TRBV29-1 and TRBJ2-1; TRBD1 matches 7 bases. Losses at the gene ends were 6 bases for V and 7 bases for J; bases not matched to a gene: 12. The CDR3 is 14 residues long. The germline gives CDR1 SQVTM, CDR2 ANQGSEA.